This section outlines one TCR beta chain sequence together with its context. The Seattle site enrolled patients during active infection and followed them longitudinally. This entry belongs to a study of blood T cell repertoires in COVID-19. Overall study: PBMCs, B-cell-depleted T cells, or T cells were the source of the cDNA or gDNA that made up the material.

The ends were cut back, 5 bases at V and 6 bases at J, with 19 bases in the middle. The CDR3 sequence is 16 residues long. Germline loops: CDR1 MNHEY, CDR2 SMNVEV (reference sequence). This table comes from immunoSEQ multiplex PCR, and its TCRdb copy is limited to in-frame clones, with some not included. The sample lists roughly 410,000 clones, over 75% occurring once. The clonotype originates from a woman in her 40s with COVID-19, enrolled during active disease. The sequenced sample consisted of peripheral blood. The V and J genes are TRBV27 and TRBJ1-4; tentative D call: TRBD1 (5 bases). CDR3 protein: CASSPNRGGEDEKLFF. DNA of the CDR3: TGTGCCAGCAGTCCTAATCGTGGGGGGGAAGATGAAAAACTGTTTTTT.